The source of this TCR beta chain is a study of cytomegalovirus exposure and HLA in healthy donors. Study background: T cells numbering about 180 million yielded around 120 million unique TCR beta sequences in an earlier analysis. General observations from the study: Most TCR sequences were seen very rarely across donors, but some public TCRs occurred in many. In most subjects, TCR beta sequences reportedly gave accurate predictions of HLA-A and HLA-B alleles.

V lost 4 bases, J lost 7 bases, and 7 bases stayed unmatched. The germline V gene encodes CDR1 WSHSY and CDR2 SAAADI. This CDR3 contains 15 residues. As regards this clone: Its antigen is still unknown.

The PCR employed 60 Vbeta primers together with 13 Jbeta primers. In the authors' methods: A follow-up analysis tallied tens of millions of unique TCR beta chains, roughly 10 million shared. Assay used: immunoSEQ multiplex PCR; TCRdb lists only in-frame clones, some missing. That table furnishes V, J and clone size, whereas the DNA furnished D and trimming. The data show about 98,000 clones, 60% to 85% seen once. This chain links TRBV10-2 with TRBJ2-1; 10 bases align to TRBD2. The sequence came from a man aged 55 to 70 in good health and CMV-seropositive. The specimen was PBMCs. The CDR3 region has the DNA TGCGCCAGCAGTGGGTCAGCGGGGGGGCGGAATGAGCAGTTCTTC. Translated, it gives CASSGSAGGRNEQFF.